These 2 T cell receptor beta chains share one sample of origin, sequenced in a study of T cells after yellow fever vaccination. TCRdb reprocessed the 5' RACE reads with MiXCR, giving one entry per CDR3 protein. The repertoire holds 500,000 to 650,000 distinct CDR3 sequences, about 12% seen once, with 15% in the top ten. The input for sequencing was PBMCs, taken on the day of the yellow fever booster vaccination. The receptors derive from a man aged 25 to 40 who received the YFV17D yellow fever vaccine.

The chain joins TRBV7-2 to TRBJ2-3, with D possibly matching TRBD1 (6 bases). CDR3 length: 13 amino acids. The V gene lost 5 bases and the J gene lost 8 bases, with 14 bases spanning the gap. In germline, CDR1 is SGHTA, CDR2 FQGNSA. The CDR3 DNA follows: TGTGCCAGCAGCCCCGGACAGAGAGGTACGCAGTATTTT. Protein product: CASSPGQRGTQYF.

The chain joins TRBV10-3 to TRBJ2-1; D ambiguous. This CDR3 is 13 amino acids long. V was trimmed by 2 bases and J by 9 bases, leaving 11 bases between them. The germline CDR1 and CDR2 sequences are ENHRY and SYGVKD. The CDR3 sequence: CAISETPPAEQFF. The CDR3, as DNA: TGTGCCATCAGTGAGACCCCCCCCGCTGAGCAGTTCTTC.